This note documents a single T cell receptor (beta chain) sequence. The antigen is undetermined. Using immunoSEQ multiplex PCR, the repertoire was profiled, and TCRdb retains in-frame clones only, with some absent. The sample lists approximately 650,000 clones, 95% to 96% occurring once. This record comes from a study of shared clonotypes between healthy human individuals. Background on the study: The study used three CD4 naive, three CD4 memory, two CD8 naive and one CD8 memory plate per donor. Study observations and caveats: On the whole, naive subsets had larger estimated richness than memory subsets had. Blood was the sole source, and tissue repertoires probably differ. Clonotypes which were not shared had lower generation probabilities than clonotypes that all four donors shared.

The CDR3 consists of 13 residues. The junction had 8 bases not matched to a gene; V was cut back by 8 bases and J by 5 bases. The germline V gene encodes CDR1 SGHRS and CDR2 YFSETQ. Naive-designated CD8 cells lacked CD45RO, were positively enriched for CCR7, and omitted terminally differentiated effector memory CD45RA+ cells. The sample consisted of naive CD8+ T cells sorted from blood. This chain joins TRBV5-1 and TRBJ1-1; 8 bases map to TRBD1. The receptor's source is a woman aged 25-40 years in good health. The CDR3 sequence: CASRQGLGTEAFF. The CDR3 nucleotides are TGCGCCAGTAGACAGGGGTTGGGTACTGAAGCTTTCTTT.